This is a list of T cell receptor beta chains from one sample in a study of human T cells and chemical hapten exposure. TCRdb reanalysed the RACE reads using MiXCR and keeps one entry per CDR3 protein. Here the sample spans 65,000 to 85,000 distinct CDR3 sequences, 10% being singletons. The specimen comprised whole blood, sampled in connection with sensitization to the hapten diphenylcyclopropenone (DPC). The receptors originated from a woman between 50 and 59 years old with alopecia areata. Some clones in this sample may be carry-over from other donors' samples. Both conserved end residues are part of each CDR3. A D gene is named only where the DNA matches it firmly. Size is omitted from some rows. Given values are once, few, many or a class for expanded clones.

j_gene,v_gene,d_gene,abundance,CDR3nt,CDR3aa
TRBJ2-3,TRBV28,TRBD2,NA,TGTGCCAGCAGAGGGGCGGGAGATCTTGGAGATACGCAGTATTTT,CASRGAGDLGDTQYF
TRBJ2-7,TRBV27,NA,few,TGTGCCAGCAGTGCCCTCCTCGGGGCCCTCTCCTACGAGCAGTACTTC,CASSALLGALSYEQYF
TRBJ1-6,TRBV6-1,NA,NA,TGTGCCAGCAGGGGAGGGACTTGGAATTCACCCCTCCACTTT,CASRGGTWNSPLHF
TRBJ2-1,TRBV5-1,TRBD2,NA,TGCGCCAGCAGCTTGGCCGGCAATAGCGGGAGTTACGAGCAGTTCTTC,CASSLAGNSGSYEQFF
TRBJ1-1,TRBV6-6,TRBD1,many,TGTGCCAGCGGACAGGGCTGGGAGAACACTGAAGCTTTCTTT,CASGQGWENTEAFF
TRBJ2-2,TRBV7-8,TRBD2,few,TGTGCCAGCAGCTTCCCTAGACTAGCGGCAAACACCGGGGAGCTGTTTTTT,CASSFPRLAANTGELFF
TRBJ2-2,TRBV12-5,TRBD1,few,TGTGCTAGTGGTTCGCAGGGGGCTGGGGAGCTGTTTTTT,CASGSQGAGELFF
TRBJ1-6,TRBV18,NA,few,TGTGCCAGCTCACCTACAGGGAGTTCACCCCTCCACTTT,CASSPTGSSPLHF
TRBJ1-2,TRBV19,TRBD1,many,TGTGCCAGTGTACCCCAGACAGGGGGCTTCTATGGCTACACCTTC,CASVPQTGGFYGYTF
TRBJ2-6,TRBV18,TRBD1,NA,TGTGCCAGCTCACAGCTTCCGGACAGGGCAGCCTCTGGGGCCAACGTCCTGACTTTC,CASSQLPDRAASGANVLTF
TRBJ2-7,TRBV20-1,NA,many,TGCAGTGCCCGAAGGGGGGAGGGCCCTTCCTACGAGCAGTACTTC,CSARRGEGPSYEQYF
TRBJ1-1,TRBV5-3,NA,few,TGTGCCAGAAGCTGTGCTGAAGCTTTCTTT,CARSCAEAFF
TRBJ2-3,TRBV11-2,TRBD2,few,TGTGCCAGCAGCTTTAGCGGGAGATCCACAGATACGCAGTATTTT,CASSFSGRSTDTQYF
TRBJ2-5,TRBV29-1,TRBD1,many,TGCAGCGTTGACGAGGGGGCCCAAGAGACCCAGTACTTC,CSVDEGAQETQYF
TRBJ2-7,TRBV11-2,TRBD2,NA,TGTGCCAGCAGCTTGGGACTAGCGGGCCGTAAGCAGTACTTC,CASSLGLAGRKQYF
TRBJ1-4,TRBV28,NA,NA,TGTGCCGCGGGCCACAAGGGGCGAAAACTGTTTTTT,CAAGHKGRKLFF
TRBJ2-5,TRBV7-2,NA,NA,TGTGCCAGCAGCTTAGACGCAGGCCAGACCCAGTACTTC,CASSLDAGQTQYF
TRBJ2-7,TRBV7-6,TRBD2,NA,TGTGCCAGCAGCTCGGGACTAGCGGGAGGGGTGTACGAGCAGTACTTC,CASSSGLAGGVYEQYF
TRBJ2-7,TRBV29-1,NA,many,TGCAGCGTTGCGGGAACCATGGGACGGAGCTCCTACGAGCAGTACTTC,CSVAGTMGRSSYEQYF
TRBJ2-7,TRBV20-1,TRBD2,NA,TGCAGTGCTATTCTAGCGGGAGACCTTGGGGACTTC,CSAILAGDLGDF
TRBJ1-2,TRBV7-2,NA,NA,TGTGCCAGCAGTCAGGGGTCCCTCTATGGCTACACCTTC,CASSQGSLYGYTF
TRBJ2-3,TRBV30,TRBD1,NA,TGTGCCTTCCGGGACAGAGCAGATACGCAGTATTTT,CAFRDRADTQYF
TRBJ2-1,TRBV7-9,NA,NA,TGTGCCAGCAGCTTAGCGGGAGGCTACAATGAGCAGTTCTTC,CASSLAGGYNEQFF
TRBJ2-2,TRBV7-2,NA,NA,TGTGCCAGCAGCCGCGTAGCGAACACCGGGGAGCTGTTTTTT,CASSRVANTGELFF
TRBJ2-7,TRBV7-2,TRBD2,many,TGTGCCAGCAGCTTACCAGGACTAGCGGGAGTTTACGAGCAGTACTTC,CASSLPGLAGVYEQYF
TRBJ2-4,TRBV20-1,TRBD2,many,TGCAGGCGGACGAAGGGGACTAGCGGTCAGGTACTAGCCAAAAACATTCAGTACTTC,CRRTKGTSGQVLAKNIQYF
TRBJ2-2,TRBV12-3/TRBV12-4,NA,few,TGTGCCAGCAGTTGGGTCGGGAGCGTAACCGGGGAGCTGTTTTTT,CASSWVGSVTGELFF
TRBJ1-4,TRBV5-6,NA,few,TGTGCCAGCAGCTTGGGTTTTGAAAAACTGTTTTTT,CASSLGFEKLFF
TRBJ2-1,TRBV6-4,NA,many,TGTGCCAGCAGTGACTCGAGTGGGTCCGCTCACGAGCAGTTCTTC,CASSDSSGSAHEQFF
TRBJ2-7,TRBV7-8,NA,NA,TGTGCCAGCAGCCCCTCAGGCTCCGGGAGCTCCTACGAGCAGTACTTC,CASSPSGSGSSYEQYF
TRBJ2-1,TRBV9,TRBD2,few,TGTGCCAGCAGCGTGACTAGCGGGAGGAATGAGCAGTTCTTC,CASSVTSGRNEQFF
TRBJ2-7,TRBV12-3/TRBV12-4,NA,few,TGTGCCAGCAGAGCCGGGACCCCGAGCGGCTACGAGCAGTACTTC,CASRAGTPSGYEQYF
TRBJ2-6,TRBV11-1,TRBD1,NA,TGTGCCAGCAGCCACGGACAGGGGGCTGGGGCCAACGTCCTGACTTTC,CASSHGQGAGANVLTF
TRBJ1-5,TRBV12-3/TRBV12-4,NA,few,TGTGCCAGCAGTCCCCGGAGGGAGAGCAATCAGCCCCAGCATTTT,CASSPRRESNQPQHF
TRBJ1-1,TRBV6-5,NA,NA,TGTGCCAGCCAAGCACGGGGAGGGAACACTGAAGCTTTCTTT,CASQARGGNTEAFF
TRBJ2-1,TRBV9,NA,many,TGTGCCAGCAGCGTAGTAGGCAGCTCCTACAATGAGCAGTTCTTC,CASSVVGSSYNEQFF
TRBJ1-4,TRBV6-5,TRBD1,few,TGTGCCAGCAAACGAGCAGGGGGAAGGGGGCCTAATGAAAAACTGTTTTTT,CASKRAGGRGPNEKLFF
TRBJ2-1,TRBV6-1,NA,many,TGTGCCAGCACTCTACTAGCTTTACTTTACAATGAGCAGTTCTTC,CASTLLALLYNEQFF
TRBJ2-7,TRBV3-1,TRBD1,few,TGTGCCAGCAGCCAAGCCCAGGGGGCGGCCTACGAGCAGTACTTC,CASSQAQGAAYEQYF
TRBJ2-7,TRBV9,NA,NA,TGTGCCAGCAGCCGAGAGGGGAGCTCCTACGAGCAGTACTTC,CASSREGSSYEQYF
TRBJ2-7,TRBV20-1,NA,many,TGCAGTGCTAGAGGGGATTTTGAGCAGTACTTC,CSARGDFEQYF
TRBJ2-1,TRBV3-1,NA,NA,TGTGCCAGCAGCCAAGAGGTCTCTTCGGGCAATGAGCAGTTCTTC,CASSQEVSSGNEQFF
TRBJ2-3,TRBV11-2,TRBD1,NA,TGTGCCAGCAGCTTAGTGTCGGGACAGGTTCTAGATACGCAGTATTTT,CASSLVSGQVLDTQYF
TRBJ2-5,TRBV7-8,NA,many,TGTGCCAGCAGCCTCACAGGTTCGGAGCTGGAGACCCAGTACTTC,CASSLTGSELETQYF
TRBJ2-7,TRBV6-2/TRBV6-3,NA,many,TGTGCCAGCAGAACTGACCAGACCCACGAGCAGTACTTC,CASRTDQTHEQYF
TRBJ1-3,TRBV29-1,NA,NA,TGCAGCGTTGGGTTAACAGGTCCCTCTGGAAACACCATATATTTT,CSVGLTGPSGNTIYF
TRBJ2-4,TRBV11-2,NA,many,TGTGCCAGCAGCCTAGAACTAGCCAAAAACATTCAGTACTTC,CASSLELAKNIQYF
TRBJ2-7,TRBV12-3/TRBV12-4,NA,NA,TGTGCCAGCACCCCGGGGTCCCGCGAGCAGTACTTC,CASTPGSREQYF
TRBJ2-1,TRBV5-1,NA,few,TGCGCCAGCAGGGGGGCCGTCCTCACCGGGGAGCAGTTCTTC,CASRGAVLTGEQFF
TRBJ2-1,TRBV5-1,NA,NA,TGCGCCAGCAGCTTGCGGCCGGGGAAATCCTACAATGAGCAGTTCTTC,CASSLRPGKSYNEQFF
TRBJ2-5,TRBV20-1,TRBD1,few,TGCAGTGTCCAGGTGGACAGGAAAGAGACCCAGTACTTC,CSVQVDRKETQYF
TRBJ1-2,TRBV3-1,NA,few,TGTGCCAGCAGCCAGAACTTGGACGGCTATGGCTACACCTTC,CASSQNLDGYGYTF
TRBJ2-1,TRBV25-1,NA,NA,TGTGCCAGCAGTGAATATACGGGTCATGAGCAGTTCTTC,CASSEYTGHEQFF
TRBJ1-5,TRBV6-6,NA,NA,TGTGCCAGCAGCTCAGGATCAGGGAGTCAGCCCCAGCATTTT,CASSSGSGSQPQHF
TRBJ1-1,TRBV21-1,NA,few,TGTGCCAGCAGCGGAGATTGGGTGAACACTGAAGCTTTCTTT,CASSGDWVNTEAFF
TRBJ2-2,TRBV11-2,NA,NA,TGTGCCAGCAGCTTAAGGACGTGGGAGCTGTTTTTT,CASSLRTWELFF
TRBJ1-2,TRBV6-2/TRBV6-3,NA,many,TGTGCCAGCAGTTACAACTATGGCTACACCTTC,CASSYNYGYTF